These 19 T cell receptor beta chains were all obtained from the same sample, sequenced in a study of shared clonotypes between healthy human individuals. Method: immunoSEQ multiplex PCR; TCRdb's copy keeps in-frame clones and lacks some. The data hold 950,000 to 1,100,000 clones, with 70% to 80% observed a single time. The specimen was memory CD4+ T cells sorted from blood. The sample's subset: CD45RA-negative fraction. The receptor source for this set is a man between 18 and 35 years old in good health.

The J gene is TRBJ1-1, the V gene TRBV5-1; D perhaps matches TRBD1 (6 bases). The CDR3 runs 17 residues. Germline-derived CDR1 and CDR2 are SGHRS and YFSETQ. The V end was cut by 0 bases, the J end by 0 bases, with 15 bases between. The CDR3 is CASSLAGQGPLNTEAFF. The CDR3 DNA follows: TGCGCCAGCAGCTTGGCCGGGCAGGGGCCCCTGAACACTGAAGCTTTCTTT.

V usage is TRBV28 and J usage is TRBJ1-1; D call uncertain. V was pared by 3 bases and J by 4 bases, with 9 bases between. Germline V gives CDR1 MDHEN, CDR2 SYDVKM. The CDR3 extends over 13 amino acids. Here the CDR3 reads CASSFGLVTEAFF. CDR3 nucleotide sequence: TGTGCCAGCAGTTTTGGGTTAGTCACTGAAGCTTTCTTT.

V usage is TRBV7-9 and J usage is TRBJ2-3; D perhaps matches TRBD2 (5 bases). This CDR3 is built from 13 residues. Germline lookup yields CDR1 SEHNR and CDR2 FQNEAQ (reference sequence). V shed 8 bases and J shed 6 bases, with 15 bases lying between them. The CDR3 loop reads CASSISSSDTQYF. The CDR3 nucleotides are TGTGCCAGCTCCATCTCTAGCTCCGATACGCAGTATTTT.

The chain combines TRBV11-2 with TRBJ2-5, with D unclear. Germline assignment: CDR1 SGHAT and CDR2 FQNNGV. Trimming shortened V by 1 base and J by 4 bases, and 7 bases separated the two germline ends. The CDR3 extends over 13 amino acids. CDR3 sequence (DNA): TGTGCCAGCAGCTTAGGCTGGGGAGAGACCCAGTACTTC. It yields the protein CASSLGWGETQYF.

The V gene is TRBV6-6, the J gene TRBJ1-5; tentatively, D is TRBD1 (6 bases). This CDR3 contains 16 residues. Germline CDR1 reads MNHNY; CDR2 reads SVGAGI (reference sequence). V lost 6 bases and J lost 0, with 15 bases in between. In DNA form, the CDR3 reads TGTGCCAGCAGAAAACAGGGTGGCAATAGCAATCAGCCCCAGCATTTT. Protein sequence: CASRKQGGNSNQPQHF.

The chain links TRBV6-5 to TRBJ2-7, with D hard to call. Germline V lookup: CDR1 MNHEY, CDR2 SVGAGI. V lost 6 bases, J lost 1 base, and 13 bases lay in between. CDR3 length: 14 amino acids. The CDR3 spells CASSLSLGSYEQYF. CDR3 coding DNA: TGTGCCAGCAGCCTTTCTTTAGGATCCTACGAGCAGTACTTC.

The chain carries TRBV2 and TRBJ2-5; weak D call: TRBD2 (6 bases). CDR1 and CDR2 from the germline V gene are SNHLY and FYNNEI. The V end lost 4 bases, the J end lost 2 bases, and 11 bases lay between the germline ends. The CDR3 loop spans 14 amino acids. The CDR3 nucleotides are TGTGCCAGCAGTGCGCGACGGGGGCAAGAGACCCAGTACTTC. Translated: CASSARRGQETQYF.

The chain carries TRBV27 and TRBJ2-7; D possibly uses TRBD1 or TRBD2 (5 bases each). Per the germline V gene, CDR1 is MNHEY and CDR2 is SMNVEV (reference sequence). The CDR3 spans 17 residues. Trimming removed 0 bases from V and 2 bases from J, with 17 bases in between. In nucleotides, the CDR3 is TGTGCCAGCAGTTTATCGAAACCGGGGCACGGGACCTACGAGCAGTACTTC. It specifies CASSLSKPGHGTYEQYF.

The J gene is TRBJ1-4, the V gene TRBV19, with D possibly TRBD1 on 6 matching bases. Germline values: CDR1 LNHDA, CDR2 SQIVND (reference sequence). This CDR3 contains 14 residues. Trimming removed 6 bases at V and 8 bases at J, with 16 bases between. The CDR3 reads CASSKGGGGEKLFF. The CDR3 DNA sequence: TGTGCCAGTAGCAAGGGGGGCGGTGGAGAAAAACTGTTTTTT. The variable domain in full, completed from reference TRBV19 and TRBJ1-4, reads DGGITQSPKYLFRKEGQNVTLSCEQNLNHDAMYWYRQDPGQGLRLIYYSQIVNDFQKGDIAEGYSVSREKKESFPLTVTSAQKNPTAFYLCASSKGGGGEKLFFGSGTQLSVL.

The sample holds a few counts of this clone. The rearrangement links TRBV18 to TRBJ2-4, with a weak D call TRBD1 (5 bases). This CDR3 is 13 amino acids long. V lost 3 bases, J lost 7 bases, and 10 bases lay in between. Germline-derived CDR1 and CDR2 are KGHSH and LQKENI. The CDR3 reads CASSPGQTNIQYF. For the CDR3, the DNA is TGTGCCAGCTCACCGGGGCAGACCAACATTCAGTACTTC.

This clone was detected only a few times. In nucleotides, the CDR3 is TGTGCCAGCAGCAGGGACAGGGGATACTACGAGCAGTACTTC. Translating it yields CASSRDRGYYEQYF. The V and J genes are TRBV7-2 and TRBJ2-7; TRBD1 aligns across 10 bases. J gave up 3 bases and V 5 bases, and 4 bases lay outside the gene matches. CDR3 length: 14 amino acids. Germline-derived CDR1 and CDR2 are SGHTA and FQGNSA.

Notes on this clone: Since a much larger clone is just one base distant, this may be a read error. Other nucleotide sequences in the sample specify the same CDR3. The J gene is TRBJ1-1, the V gene TRBV27; D is unclear. The CDR3 is 13 amino acids. V lost 2 bases to trimming and J lost 1 base, with 5 bases between them. The germline V gene encodes CDR1 MNHEY and CDR2 SMNVEV (reference sequence). The CDR3 loop is CASSLGRNTEAFF. The CDR3 DNA follows: TGTGCCAGCAGTTTAGGCAGGAACACTGAAGCTTTCTTT.

This clone has just a few counts. This chain links TRBV2 with TRBJ2-2; 8 nucleotides agree with TRBD2. Germline V gives CDR1 SNHLY, CDR2 FYNNEI. V lost 4 bases to trimming and J lost 4 bases; unmatched junction nucleotides: 8. The CDR3 length is 16 residues. This CDR3 reads CASSGRGGGSTGELFF. Here the CDR3 DNA reads TGTGCCAGCAGTGGACGGGGCGGGGGGAGCACCGGGGAGCTGTTTTTT.

The CDR3 sequence: CASSYTGNEQFF. The CDR3 DNA follows: TGTGCCAGCAGTTACACAGGCAATGAGCAGTTCTTC. The chain has TRBV6-6 and TRBJ2-1; maybe TRBD1 (5 bases). The V gene lost 2 bases and the J gene lost 6 bases, with 5 bases spanning the gap. The germline V gene encodes CDR1 MNHNY and CDR2 SVGAGI (reference sequence). There are 12 residues in the CDR3.

V and J are TRBV5-4 and TRBJ2-7; 8 nucleotides match TRBD2. CDR3 size: 13 residues. Trimming at V came to 5 bases and at J to 6 bases, leaving 7 bases not matched to a gene. Per the germline V gene, CDR1 is SGHNT and CDR2 is YYREEE (reference sequence). The CDR3 DNA reads TGTGCCAGCAGTTCCGGGGGGGAGACCGAGCAGTACTTC. It specifies CASSSGGETEQYF.

The rearrangement joins TRBV7-2 to TRBJ1-2; TRBD1 aligns across 7 bases. CDR3 length: 15 amino acids. Looked up from germline, CDR1 is SGHTA and CDR2 is FQGNSA. Unmatched junction bases numbered 7, after V lost 0 bases and J lost 6 bases. CDR3 in amino acids: CASSLAHRGGDGYTF. CDR3 nucleotides: TGTGCCAGCAGCTTAGCCCACAGGGGAGGAGATGGCTACACCTTC.

A note on this clone: A single base separates this from a much larger clone, so it may be a read error. The chain is built from TRBV2 and TRBJ2-7; 7 nucleotides line up with TRBD1. This CDR3 comprises 13 residues. With 5 bases clipped from V and 2 bases from J, the junction kept 3 bases outside the gene matches. CDR1 and CDR2 from the germline V gene are SNHLY and FYNNEI. For the CDR3, the DNA is TGTGCCAGCAGTTTAGACAGGGCCTACGAGCAGTACTTC. Translation: CASSLDRAYEQYF. The entire variable domain, with the rest obtained from reference TRBV2 and TRBJ2-7, is as follows: EPEVTQTPSHQVTQMGQEVILRCVPISNHLYFYWYRQILGQKVEFLVSFYNNEISEKSEIFDDQFSVERPDGSNFTLKIRSTKLEDSAMYFCASSLDRAYEQYFGPGTRLTVT.

The CDR3 region is CASSFSAGTDANEQFF. CDR3 nucleotides: TGTGCCAGCAGTTTCTCTGCCGGGACAGATGCTAATGAGCAGTTCTTC. This chain joins TRBV28 and TRBJ2-1; 7 bases are a match to TRBD1. Trimming at V came to 3 bases and at J to 7 bases, leaving 12 bases not matched to a gene. Germline CDR1 MDHEN, CDR2 SYDVKM. The CDR3 spans 16 residues.

As for this clone: Distinct nucleotide sequences in the sample also encode this CDR3. The CDR3 region is CASSQDGRGGETQYF. The CDR3 nucleotides are TGCGCCAGCAGCCAAGATGGCAGGGGCGGTGAGACCCAGTACTTC. The rearrangement uses TRBV4-3 and TRBJ2-5, with a possible D match to TRBD1 (6 bases). The germline gives CDR1 LGHNA, CDR2 YSLEER. Trimming left V 0 bases short and J 5 bases short, with 13 bases between. The CDR3 length is 15 residues.